Described below is a single TCR beta chain sequence and its context. Antigen: not known. This sample is part of a study of radiotherapy plus CTLA-4 blockade in lung cancer. Study background: Patients showed objective responses in 15% to 20% of cases, and disease control was achieved by 31%.

Repertoires were generated with immunoSEQ multiplex PCR, while TCRdb's copy carries only in-frame clones and drops some. The sample holds 90,000 or so clones, around 82% seen once. Study-wide findings and caveats: An expansion of tumor-derived TCR clones occurred in blood after radiotherapy plus ipilimumab. In blood, early T cell clone dynamics reportedly predicted response best, together with interferon-beta.

People whose metastatic non-small-cell lung cancer was chemo-refractory got focal radiation along with CTLA-4 blockade by ipilimumab. The receptor was isolated from a human donor with non-small cell lung cancer who had stable disease on radiotherapy plus ipilimumab. Here the sequenced sample was peripheral blood, taken from a patient treated with radiotherapy plus ipilimumab.

The CDR3 DNA reads as TGTGCCTGGGATGAAAGGGGTTTGCAGCCCCAGCATTTT. This encodes CAWDERGLQPQHF. The rearrangement links TRBV30 to TRBJ1-5; a weak D match, TRBD1 (5 bases). Trimming took off 5 bases at V and 7 bases at J, with 15 bases between the two ends. The CDR3 is made up of 13 amino acids. Germline CDR1 and CDR2: GTSNPN and SVGIG (reference sequence).